This T cell receptor (beta chain) was sequenced in a study of Tregs in tolerant kidney transplant recipients. This CDR3 region has 16 residues. J was trimmed by 4 bases and V by 5 bases; bases with no gene match: 14. Germline CDR1 and CDR2: SGHAT and FQNNGV. This clone has only a few counts. Its cognate antigen is unknown. Produced via immunoSEQ multiplex PCR; TCRdb's table is partial and in-frame only. In the table there are 2,500 to 3,000 clones, under 50% of which are singletons. The sequencing input was Tregs from blood cultured with allogeneic cells. V and J are TRBV11-2 and TRBJ2-7; 7 nucleotides line up with TRBD2. This receptor was obtained from a human donor in good health. CDR3 nucleotide sequence: TGTGCCAGCAGCCTTGGACTAGTCCCCACATCTTACGAGCAGTACTTC. This codes for CASSLGLVPTSYEQYF.